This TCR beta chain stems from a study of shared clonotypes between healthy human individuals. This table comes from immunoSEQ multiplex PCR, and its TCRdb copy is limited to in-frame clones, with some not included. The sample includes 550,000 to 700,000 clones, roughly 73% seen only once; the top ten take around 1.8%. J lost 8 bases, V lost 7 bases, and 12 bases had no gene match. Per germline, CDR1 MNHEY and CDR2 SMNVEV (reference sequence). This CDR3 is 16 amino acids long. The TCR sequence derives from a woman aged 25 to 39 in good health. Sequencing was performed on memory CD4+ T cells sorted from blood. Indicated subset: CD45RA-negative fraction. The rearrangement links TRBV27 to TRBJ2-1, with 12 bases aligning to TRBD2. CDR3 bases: TGTGCCAGCATCGCTCTCACTAGCGGGAGGAAGGATGAGCAGTTCTTC. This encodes CASIALTSGRKDEQFF.